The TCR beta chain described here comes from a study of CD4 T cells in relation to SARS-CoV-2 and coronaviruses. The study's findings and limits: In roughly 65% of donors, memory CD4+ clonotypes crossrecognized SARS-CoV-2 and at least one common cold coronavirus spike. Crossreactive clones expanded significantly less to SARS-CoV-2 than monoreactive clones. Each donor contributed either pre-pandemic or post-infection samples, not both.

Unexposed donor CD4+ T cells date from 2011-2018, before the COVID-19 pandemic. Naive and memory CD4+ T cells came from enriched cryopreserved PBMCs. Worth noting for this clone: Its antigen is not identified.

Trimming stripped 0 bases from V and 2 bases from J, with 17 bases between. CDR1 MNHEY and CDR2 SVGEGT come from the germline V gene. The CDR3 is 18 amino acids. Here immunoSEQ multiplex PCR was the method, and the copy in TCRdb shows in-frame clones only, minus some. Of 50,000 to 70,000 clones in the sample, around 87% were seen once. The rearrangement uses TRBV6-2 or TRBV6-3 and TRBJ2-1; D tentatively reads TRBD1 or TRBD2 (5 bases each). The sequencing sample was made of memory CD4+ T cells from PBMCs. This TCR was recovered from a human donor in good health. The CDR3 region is CASSYSGRGRMPYNEQFF. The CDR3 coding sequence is TGTGCCAGCAGTTACTCGGGACGGGGAAGGATGCCCTACAATGAGCAGTTCTTC.